The 30 T cell receptor beta chains presented below share a single source sample, sequenced in a study of blood T cell repertoires in COVID-19. Libraries were prepared by immunoSEQ multiplex PCR; TCRdb keeps only in-frame clonotypes and omits some of them. The table records some 150,000 clones, about 80% of them present only once. The source material was peripheral blood. These TCRs come from a man between 60 and 70 years old with acute or convalescent COVID-19.

The rearrangement links TRBV6-2 or TRBV6-3 to TRBJ1-5; D is unclear. The CDR3 is 13 residues long. Germline CDR1 is MNHEY and CDR2 is SVGEGT. Trimming took off 5 bases at V and 6 bases at J, with 11 bases between the two ends. The CDR3 spells CASSPRRGQPQHF. The CDR3, as DNA: TGTGCCAGCAGTCCCCGGCGCGGTCAGCCCCAGCATTTT.

V gene TRBV7-2 combines with J gene TRBJ1-6, with unresolved D. V was pared by 5 bases and J by 5 bases, with 7 bases between. CDR1 SGHTA and CDR2 FQGNSA come from the germline V gene. This CDR3 has 13 residues. Here the CDR3 reads CASSTENNSPLHF. The CDR3 DNA reads TGTGCCAGCAGCACCGAGAATAATTCACCCCTCCACTTT.

V gene TRBV6-5 combines with J gene TRBJ2-7; 8 bases agree with TRBD1. The V and J ends lost 1 base and 3 bases, in that order; junction bases with no gene match: 8. Germline V lookup: CDR1 MNHEY, CDR2 SVGAGI. The CDR3 sequence is 16 residues long. CDR3 protein: CASSYWDRRFHYEQYF. The CDR3 region has the DNA TGTGCCAGCAGTTACTGGGACAGGAGATTTCACTACGAGCAGTACTTC.

The chain uses TRBV19 and TRBJ2-2, with D possibly matching TRBD2 (5 bases). The CDR3 sequence is 17 residues long. Germline CDR1 reads LNHDA; CDR2 reads SQIVND (reference sequence). V was shortened by 0 bases and J by 2 bases, with 13 bases between the two germline ends. The CDR3 DNA reads as TGTGCCAGTAGTATAGATAGCGTGTCACTCAACACCGGGGAGCTGTTTTTT. Translated, it gives CASSIDSVSLNTGELFF.

The chain joins TRBV7-2 to TRBJ2-7, with 9 bases lining up with TRBD2. The CDR3 is made up of 15 amino acids. The trim removed 0 bases at V and 4 bases at J, leaving 4 bases unmatched. Germline V gene data show CDR1 as SGHTA and CDR2 as FQGNSA. The CDR3 sequence is CASSLAPGLAYEQYF. The CDR3 DNA sequence: TGTGCCAGCAGCTTAGCCCCGGGACTAGCATACGAGCAGTACTTC.

This chain links TRBV19 with TRBJ2-5; 10 nucleotides line up with TRBD2. Trimming cost V 2 bases and J 4 bases; bases outside gene matches: 1. The CDR3 is 14 residues long. CDR1 is LNHDA, CDR2 SQIVND, per germline (reference sequence). In DNA form, the CDR3 reads TGTGCCAGTAGTATAAGACTAGCGGGAGAGACCCAGTACTTC. This codes for CASSIRLAGETQYF.

The genes are TRBV3-1 (or the pseudogene TRBV3-2) and TRBJ2-1; TRBD2 aligns across 9 bases. Trimming removed 4 bases from V and 15 bases from J; junction bases left unmatched: 4. This CDR3 contains 11 residues. Germline V gene sequence: CDR1 LGHDT, CDR2 YNNKEL (reference sequence). In DNA form, the CDR3 reads TGTGCCAGCAGCCCGGGACTAGCCGTGTTCTTC. This sequence encodes CASSPGLAVFF.

This chain uses TRBV3-1 (or the pseudogene TRBV3-2) with TRBJ1-5; TRBD1 aligns across 7 bases. This CDR3 region has 15 residues. Per the germline V gene, CDR1 is LGHDT and CDR2 is YNNKEL (reference sequence). The junction had 9 bases not matched to a gene; V was cut back by 4 bases and J by 6 bases. The CDR3 nucleotides are TGTGCCAGCAGCCCCACAGGGGCCGTCGTTCAGCCCCAGCATTTT. Protein: CASSPTGAVVQPQHF.

The chain links TRBV2 to TRBJ2-7, with D possibly being TRBD1 (5 bases). The CDR3 runs to 13 residues. V shed 3 bases and J shed 3 bases, with 9 bases lying between them. Germline V gene sequence: CDR1 SNHLY, CDR2 FYNNEI. The CDR3: CASSDPRDYEQYF. DNA of the CDR3: TGTGCCAGCAGTGACCCCAGGGACTACGAGCAGTACTTC.

The chain carries TRBV7-9 and TRBJ2-3, with TRBD1 matching over 8 bases. The trim removed 4 bases at V and 3 bases at J, leaving 6 bases unmatched. This CDR3 has 15 amino acids. Germline CDR1 SEHNR, CDR2 FQNEAQ (reference sequence). Here the CDR3 reads CASSSDWTGTDTQYF. As DNA, the CDR3 is TGTGCCAGCAGCTCCGACTGGACAGGGACAGATACGCAGTATTTT.

The rearrangement links TRBV19 to TRBJ2-1, with 8 bases fitting TRBD1. V was pared by 3 bases and J by 4 bases, with 5 bases of the junction left unmatched. The CDR3 loop spans 15 amino acids. Germline V gene sequence: CDR1 LNHDA, CDR2 SQIVND (reference sequence). This chain's CDR3 is CASSIGQGAYNEQFF. DNA of the CDR3: TGTGCCAGTAGTATTGGGCAGGGGGCGTACAATGAGCAGTTCTTC.

This clone was seen a handful of times. J is TRBJ1-1 and V is TRBV6-5; 7 nucleotides match TRBD1. This CDR3 spans 15 amino acids. The V gene end was trimmed by 4 bases and the J gene end by 2 bases; junction bases not matched to a gene: 7. Germline assignment: CDR1 MNHEY and CDR2 SVGAGI. The CDR3 DNA sequence: TGTGCCAGCAGTTTGAGGGGGCGACCCAACACTGAAGCTTTCTTT. Translating gives CASSLRGRPNTEAFF.

The CDR3 reads CASSLTSTGSYNEQFF. CDR3 DNA: TGTGCCAGCAGTCTGACTAGTACGGGGTCCTACAATGAGCAGTTCTTC. The J gene is TRBJ2-1, the V gene TRBV28, with a tentative D call TRBD2 (6 bases). This CDR3 region has 16 residues. V lost 5 bases to trimming and J lost 1 base, with 15 bases between them. Germline CDR1 and CDR2: MDHEN and SYDVKM. The whole variable domain, remainder taken from reference TRBV28 and TRBJ2-1, is DVKVTQSSRYLVKRTGEKVFLECVQDMDHENMFWYRQDPGLGLRLIYFSYDVKMKEKGDIPEGYSVSREKKERFSLILESASTNQTSMYLCASSLTSTGSYNEQFFGPGTRLTVL.

V and J are TRBV5-4 and TRBJ2-7; 8 bases map to TRBD2. The V and J ends lost 3 bases and 2 bases, in that order; junction bases with no gene match: 7. Germline V gene sequence: CDR1 SGHNT, CDR2 YYREEE (reference sequence). The CDR3 is made up of 15 amino acids. The chain's CDR3 is CASSSAARGAYEQYF. The CDR3 nucleotides read TGTGCCAGCAGCTCGGCGGCGCGGGGGGCCTACGAGCAGTACTTC.

V and J are TRBV5-1 and TRBJ1-4; D is ambiguous. V was shortened by 3 bases and J by 7 bases, with 7 bases between the two germline ends. The CDR3 runs 12 residues. Germline lookup yields CDR1 SGHRS and CDR2 YFSETQ. The CDR3, as DNA: TGCGCCAGCAGCTCTCTAGGTGAAAAACTGTTTTTT. The encoded protein is CASSSLGEKLFF.

The chain couples TRBV4-1 to TRBJ1-6; 11 nucleotides match TRBD1. This CDR3 region has 17 residues. Germline V lookup: CDR1 MGHRA, CDR2 YSYEKL. The J segment lost 7 bases and the V segment lost 5 bases, leaving 10 bases of the junction unmatched. The CDR3 loop is CASSLRTGGLQNSPLHF. The CDR3 coding sequence is TGCGCCAGCAGCTTACGGACAGGGGGCTTGCAGAATTCACCCCTCCACTTT.

The chain employs TRBV9 and TRBJ2-5, with TRBD2 matching over 7 bases. V lost 4 bases and J lost 4; bases outside the gene matches: 7. The CDR3 spans 14 residues. Germline V gene lookup returns CDR1 SGDLS and CDR2 YYNGEE. CDR3 residues: CASSSRLAGETQYF. CDR3 coding DNA: TGTGCCAGCAGCTCCCGACTAGCAGGAGAGACCCAGTACTTC.

The genes are TRBV6-5 and TRBJ2-7; D uncertain. V was pared by 2 bases and J by 1 base, with 9 bases between. Germline CDR1 is MNHEY and CDR2 is SVGAGI. This CDR3 comprises 14 residues. The CDR3 sequence: CASSYIGNSYEQYF. CDR3 nucleotides: TGTGCCAGCAGTTACATCGGTAATTCCTACGAGCAGTACTTC.

This chain connects TRBV9 to TRBJ2-3; 8 bases fit TRBD1. CDR1 is SGDLS, CDR2 YYNGEE, per germline. CDR3 length: 14 residues. Unmatched junction bases numbered 2, after V lost 0 bases and J lost 5 bases. CDR3 sequence (DNA): TGTGCCAGCAGCGTAGACAGGGGGAAAGATACGCAGTATTTT. It is translated as CASSVDRGKDTQYF. The full variable domain, with the rest looked up from reference TRBV9 and TRBJ2-3, is DSGVTQTPKHLITATGQRVTLRCSPRSGDLSVYWYQQSLDQGLQFLIQYYNGEERAKGNILERFSAQQFPDLHSELNLSSLELGDSALYFCASSVDRGKDTQYFGPGTRLTVL.

The J gene is TRBJ2-1, the V gene TRBV5-1; D may be TRBD2 (5 bases). Germline V gene data show CDR1 as SGHRS and CDR2 as YFSETQ. The CDR3 loop spans 12 amino acids. Trimming left V 0 bases short and J 10 bases short, with 8 bases between. CDR3 in DNA: TGCGCCAGCAGCTTGGGACTATTGGAGCAGTTCTTC. Translation: CASSLGLLEQFF. Variable domain in full (rest from reference TRBV5-1 and TRBJ2-1): KAGVTQTPRYLIKTRGQQVTLSCSPISGHRSVSWYQQTPGQGLQFLFEYFSETQRNKGNFPGRFSGRQFSNSRSEMNVSTLELGDSALYLCASSLGLLEQFFGPGTRLTVL.

The rearrangement joins TRBV6-2 or TRBV6-3 to TRBJ1-5; possible D gene TRBD1, 5 bases. Per germline, CDR1 MNHEY and CDR2 SVGEGT. The CDR3 covers 15 residues. V lost 5 bases, J lost 4 bases, and 15 bases lay in between. As DNA, the CDR3 is TGTGCCAGCAGTACTTGGGGGGAGTGGAATCAGCCCCAGCATTTT. Translation: CASSTWGEWNQPQHF.

The chain is built from TRBV7-2 and TRBJ1-1, with D perhaps TRBD1 (5 bases). Germline-derived CDR1 and CDR2 are SGHTA and FQGNSA. Trimming left V 2 bases short and J 0 bases short, with 10 bases between. This CDR3 has 15 residues. The CDR3, as DNA: TGTGCCAGCAGCTTAATGTCAGGGATGAACACTGAAGCTTTCTTT. Translating it yields CASSLMSGMNTEAFF. Filled out from reference TRBV7-2 and TRBJ1-1, the complete variable domain reads GAGVSQSPSNKVTEKGKDVELRCDPISGHTALYWYRQSLGQGLEFLIYFQGNSAPDKSGLPSDRFSAERTGGSVSTLTIQRTQQEDSAVYLCASSLMSGMNTEAFFGQGTRLTVV.

In its sample, this clone was seen a few times. This CDR3 is CASSPRTAMNTEAFF. CDR3 sequence (DNA): TGTGCCAGTAGTCCGCGGACAGCAATGAACACTGAAGCTTTCTTT. The gene calls are TRBV19 and TRBJ1-1; D may be TRBD1 (6 bases). CDR1 is LNHDA and CDR2 is SQIVND in the germline V gene (reference sequence). The ends were cut back, 5 bases at V and 0 bases at J, with 13 bases in the middle. This CDR3 contains 15 residues.

V is TRBV7-9 and J is TRBJ1-2, with 8 bases that match TRBD1. This CDR3 is 17 amino acids long. Germline V lookup: CDR1 SEHNR, CDR2 FQNEAQ (reference sequence). V dropped 4 bases and J dropped 2; count of bases not matched to a gene: 12. CDR3 in DNA: TGTGCCAGCAGCTCCAGCCTCCCAGGGGGCAAGAACTATGGCTACACCTTC. Residues: CASSSSLPGGKNYGYTF.

The V gene is TRBV6-1, the J gene TRBJ2-1; 9 bases agree with TRBD2. CDR1 and CDR2 (germline): MNHNS, SASEGT. CDR3 length: 16 residues. V dropped 4 bases and J dropped 4; count of bases not matched to a gene: 8. The CDR3 region is CASSGSSGILYNEQFF. The CDR3 coding sequence is TGTGCCAGCAGTGGATCTAGCGGGATCCTTTACAATGAGCAGTTCTTC.

This rearrangement joins TRBV24-1 to TRBJ1-5; 9 bases agree with TRBD1. Trimming took 5 bases from V and 16 from J; bases not matched to a gene: 8. CDR1 and CDR2 (germline): KGHDR, SFDVKD. The CDR3 runs to 12 residues. The CDR3 loop reads CATSAPGTGLHF. CDR3 nucleotide sequence: TGTGCCACCAGTGCACCCGGGACAGGGTTACATTTT.

The chain uses TRBV4-2 and TRBJ1-6; D remains ambiguous. Trimming shortened V by 0 bases and J by 10 bases, and 16 bases separated the two germline ends. The CDR3 contains 16 residues. CDR1 and CDR2 (germline): LGHNA, YNFKEQ. The DNA of the CDR3 is TGTGCCAGCAGCCAAGATATCGAGGGATCGCGCTCACCCCTCCACTTT. Translating gives CASSQDIEGSRSPLHF.

This chain connects TRBV9 to TRBJ1-2; the D gene is possibly TRBD1 (5 bases). Trimming shortened V by 0 bases and J by 7 bases, and 19 bases separated the two germline ends. CDR1 and CDR2 (germline): SGDLS, YYNGEE. The CDR3 length is 16 residues. CDR3 nucleotide sequence: TGTGCCAGCAGCGTAGTCCCACAGGAGGGAGGGGCTGGCTACACCTTC. Translated: CASSVVPQEGGAGYTF.

V is TRBV19 and J is TRBJ1-5; a possible D gene is TRBD1 (6 bases). CDR1 and CDR2 (germline): LNHDA, SQIVND (reference sequence). Trimming removed 7 bases at V and 9 bases at J, with 10 bases between. This CDR3 comprises 11 residues. The CDR3 DNA reads TGTGCCAGTACCCGAGGGGGGCCCCAGCATTTT. It codes for CASTRGGPQHF.

The chain recombines TRBV27 with TRBJ2-3; D unresolved. Germline CDR1 MNHEY, CDR2 SMNVEV (reference sequence). Trimming stripped 4 bases from V and 2 bases from J, with 4 bases between. The CDR3 extends over 12 amino acids. The CDR3 region has the DNA TGTGCCAGCAGTTCCAACACAGATACGCAGTATTTT. Translated: CASSSNTDTQYF.